This TCR beta chain derives from a study of T cells after yellow fever vaccination. Broader study findings: Abundant contaminating clonotypes from the bulk population could appear in FACS-sorted repertoires. Clones that expanded after primary vaccination mostly reappeared after the booster (approximately 96% CD4, approximately 85% CD8).

The CDR3 has 14 amino acids. Losses at the gene ends were 10 bases for V and 2 bases for J; bases not matched to a gene: 9. CDR1 and CDR2 from the germline V gene are SGHTA and FQGNSA. This clonotype was found many times. Its antigen remains unknown. The study made its TCR cDNA through 5'RACE template switching. That step introduced a universal primer site along with UMIs. TCRdb independently ran MiXCR on the 5' RACE reads; one entry per CDR3 protein. The sample yields about 360,000 distinct CDR3 sequences, roughly 6.2% seen once. This chain links TRBV7-2 with TRBJ2-7; 9 bases are a match to TRBD2. The receptor comes from a man under 40 who received the YFV17D yellow fever vaccine. The sample was PBMCs, taken 5 days after the yellow fever booster vaccination. CDR3 residues: CATRGREGPYEQYF. The CDR3 DNA sequence: TGTGCCACGCGTGGGCGGGAGGGCCCCTACGAGCAGTACTTC.